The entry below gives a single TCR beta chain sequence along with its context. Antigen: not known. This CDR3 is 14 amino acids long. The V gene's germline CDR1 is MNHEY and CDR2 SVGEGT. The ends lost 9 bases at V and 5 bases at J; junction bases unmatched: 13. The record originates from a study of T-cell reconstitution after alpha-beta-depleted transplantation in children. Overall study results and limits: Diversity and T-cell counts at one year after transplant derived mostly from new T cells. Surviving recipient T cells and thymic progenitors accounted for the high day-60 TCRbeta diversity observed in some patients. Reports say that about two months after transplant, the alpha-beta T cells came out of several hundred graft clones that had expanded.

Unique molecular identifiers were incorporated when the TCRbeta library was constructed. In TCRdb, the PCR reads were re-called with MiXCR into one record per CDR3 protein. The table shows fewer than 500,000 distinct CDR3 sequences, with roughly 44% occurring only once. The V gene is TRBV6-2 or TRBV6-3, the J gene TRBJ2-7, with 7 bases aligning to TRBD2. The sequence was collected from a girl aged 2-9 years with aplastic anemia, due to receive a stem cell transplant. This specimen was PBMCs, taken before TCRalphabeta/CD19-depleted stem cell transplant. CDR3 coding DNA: TGTGCCAGTCTCGGGAGGCCGACGTTAGACGAGCAGTACTTC. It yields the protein CASLGRPTLDEQYF.